The 4 T cell receptor beta chains listed next were all sequenced from one sample in a study of blood T cell repertoires in COVID-19. The protocol was immunoSEQ multiplex PCR, while the TCRdb copy is restricted to in-frame clones and leaves out a portion. The profile covers about 55,000 clones, with about four fifths appearing a single time and about 2% taken by the ten largest. Sequences were obtained from peripheral blood. All receptors come from a woman aged 55-69 years with acute or convalescent COVID-19.

This chain joins TRBV10-3 and TRBJ2-1, with D perhaps matching TRBD1 (5 bases). CDR1 is ENHRY and CDR2 is SYGVKD in the germline V gene. The CDR3 is made up of 10 amino acids. Trimming left V 8 bases short and J 12 bases short, with 11 bases between. CDR3 coding DNA: TGTGCCATCGGGGCGGACGTGCAGTTCTTC. Its protein is CAIGADVQFF.

The chain links TRBV28 to TRBJ2-5, with D possibly matching TRBD2 (6 bases). The ends were cut back, 6 bases at V and 2 bases at J, with 16 bases in the middle. The CDR3 sequence is 15 residues long. CDR1 and CDR2 (germline): MDHEN, SYDVKM. The CDR3: CASRWGVAAQETQYF. The DNA for the CDR3 is TGTGCCAGCAGATGGGGGGTAGCGGCTCAAGAGACCCAGTACTTC.

The gene calls are TRBV6-5 and TRBJ2-7, with 7 bases identical to TRBD1. Per germline, CDR1 MNHEY and CDR2 SVGAGI. The V segment lost 5 bases and the J segment 9 bases; nucleotides outside the gene matches: 7. The CDR3 loop spans 12 amino acids. The chain's CDR3 is CASSTYRGGQYF. DNA of the CDR3: TGTGCCAGCAGTACATACAGGGGTGGGCAGTACTTC.

This chain links TRBV15 with TRBJ1-2; 8 bases line up with TRBD1. The junction had 7 bases not matched to a gene; V was cut back by 0 bases and J by 7 bases. The CDR3 consists of 15 residues. Germline assignment: CDR1 LNHNV and CDR2 YYDKDF (reference sequence). CDR3 loop: CATSREGRGRFGYTF. CDR3 bases: TGTGCCACCAGCAGAGAGGGCAGGGGGCGTTTTGGCTACACCTTC.